Sequencing of this T cell receptor beta chain was carried out in a study of shared clonotypes between healthy human individuals. Germline CDR1 and CDR2: MNHEY and SMNVEV (reference sequence). There are 14 residues in the CDR3. Trimming left V 2 bases short and J 5 bases short, with 13 bases between. General study points: Naive subsets generally exceeded memory subsets in estimated richness. Only blood was sampled, and tissue TCR repertoires likely differ from blood ones. Clonotypes which were not shared had lower generation probabilities than clonotypes that all four donors shared.

Assay used: immunoSEQ multiplex PCR; TCRdb lists only in-frame clones, some missing. The sample lists some 2 million clones; approximately 95% were seen once. Terminally differentiated effector memory CD45RA+ cells were excluded from the naive CD8 cells, which were CD45RO-negative and positively selected for CCR7. The donors were adults (healthy and HIV-negative) with no recent acute infections or vaccinations. A remark on this clone: What it recognizes is unknown.

The chain joins TRBV27 to TRBJ2-7, with D perhaps TRBD1 (6 bases). Sample: naive CD8+ T cells sorted from blood. This receptor was taken from a man between 18 and 29 years old in good health. In DNA, the CDR3 is TGTGCCAGCAGTTTACAGGGCAGGGGCCACGAGCAGTACTTC. Translation: CASSLQGRGHEQYF.